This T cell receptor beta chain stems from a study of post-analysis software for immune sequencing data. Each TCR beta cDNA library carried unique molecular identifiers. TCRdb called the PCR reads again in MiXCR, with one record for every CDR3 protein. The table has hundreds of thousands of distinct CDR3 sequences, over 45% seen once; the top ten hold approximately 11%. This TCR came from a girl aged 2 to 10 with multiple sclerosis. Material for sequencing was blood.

The CDR3 is CASSPQAGLDLDTQYF. The CDR3 DNA follows: TGCGCCAGCAGCCCCCAGGCGGGACTAGATTTAGATACGCAGTATTTT. The rearrangement joins TRBV4-1 to TRBJ2-3; 8 bases map to TRBD2. Trimming removed 4 bases from V and 5 bases from J; junction bases left unmatched: 11. From germline, CDR1 is MGHRA and CDR2 YSYEKL. The CDR3 is made up of 16 amino acids.